Following are 21 T cell receptor beta chains from one sample sequenced in a study of coeliac disease. TCRdb's copy holds only in-frame clones and misses some; the assay was immunoSEQ multiplex PCR. The repertoire holds thousands of clones, about 62% seen once, with around 21% in the top ten. The sequencing sample was made of lymphocytes from the gut lamina propria. The receptors were gathered from a man aged 55 to 70 with celiac disease on a gluten-free diet.

The chain joins TRBV11-3 to TRBJ2-3, with TRBD2 matching over 9 bases. This CDR3 region has 16 residues. Germline V gene data show CDR1 as SGHNT and CDR2 as YENEEA. With V trimmed by 5 bases and J by 6 bases, 12 bases remained unmatched. CDR3 bases: TGTGCCAGCAGCACGCGATACCTAGCGGGGTTCGATACGCAGTATTTT. Amino acids: CASSTRYLAGFDTQYF.

This clone was detected only once. CDR3 nucleotides: TGTGCCAGCAGCTTAGGGTTTGGGGGGAACTCCTACGAGCAGTACTTC. Its translation: CASSLGFGGNSYEQYF. V usage is TRBV13 and J usage is TRBJ2-7; maybe TRBD2 (6 bases). This CDR3 spans 16 amino acids. The germline V and J ends were trimmed by 0 bases and 0 bases, with 12 bases remaining between them. CDR1 is PRHDT, CDR2 FYEKMQ, per germline (reference sequence).

Only one count was recorded for this clone. The gene calls are TRBV4-1 and TRBJ2-7, with D hard to call. Trimming took 0 bases from V and 0 from J, leaving 9 bases between them. The CDR3 is 15 amino acids. Germline CDR1 is MGHRA and CDR2 is YSYEKL. The CDR3, as DNA: TGCGCCAGCAGCCAAGATAGCACACTCTCCTACGAGCAGTACTTC. Translation gives CASSQDSTLSYEQYF.

This chain links TRBV6-5 with TRBJ2-5, with 11 positions matching TRBD1. The J call may be wrong; the DNA end is better matched by TRBJ2-7. Germline CDR1 is MNHEY and CDR2 is SVGAGI. CDR3 length: 15 amino acids. CDR3 DNA: TGTGCCAGCAGGGCCGGGACAGGGGGCTCCTACGAGCAGTACTTC. It encodes CASRAGTGGSYEQYF.

The rearrangement joins TRBV2 to TRBJ1-5, with 9 bases fitting TRBD1. From germline, CDR1 is SNHLY and CDR2 FYNNEI. The length of the CDR3 is 15 residues. With V trimmed by 7 bases and J by 3 bases, 7 bases remained unmatched. The chain's CDR3 is CASKLGTGNNQPQHF. In DNA form, the CDR3 reads TGTGCCAGCAAGCTCGGGACAGGGAACAATCAGCCCCAGCATTTT. Looking up the rest from reference TRBV2 and TRBJ1-5 gives the full variable domain: EPEVTQTPSHQVTQMGQEVILRCVPISNHLYFYWYRQILGQKVEFLVSFYNNEISEKSEIFDDQFSVERPDGSNFTLKIRSTKLEDSAMYFCASKLGTGNNQPQHFGDGTRLSIL.

This clone occurred a few times. This chain joins TRBV2 and TRBJ1-6, with 8 bases fitting TRBD1. Looked up from germline, CDR1 is SNHLY and CDR2 is FYNNEI. V trimming: 6 bases; J trimming: 5 bases; junction bases outside the gene matches: 6. This CDR3 contains 15 residues. DNA of the CDR3: TGTGCCAGCAGCCGGACAGGGTCCCATAATTCACCCCTCCACTTT. Translation: CASSRTGSHNSPLHF.

The chain links TRBV2 to TRBJ2-1; no clear D gene. The germline V gene has CDR1 SNHLY and CDR2 FYNNEI. Deletions cut 2 bases from V and 7 bases from J, with 9 bases between. The CDR3 covers 13 residues. The CDR3 coding sequence is TGTGCCAGCAGTGAACTCAGTGGTAATGAGCAGTTCTTC. Its translation: CASSELSGNEQFF.

This chain joins TRBV6-4 and TRBJ2-2; 12 bases match TRBD2. Germline loops: CDR1 MRHNA, CDR2 SNTAGT. J lost 0 bases, V lost 6 bases, and 2 bases had no gene match. The CDR3 extends over 16 amino acids. CDR3 bases: TGTGCCAGCAGCAGGACTAGCGGGGCGAACACCGGGGAGCTGTTTTTT. Amino acid sequence: CASSRTSGANTGELFF.

This clone appeared a few times. The gene calls are TRBV7-9 and TRBJ2-7; 8 bases line up with TRBD2. CDR1 is SEHNR, CDR2 FQNEAQ, per germline (reference sequence). The CDR3 is 15 amino acids. V shed 2 bases and J 0 bases; nucleotides not matched to a gene: 3. CDR3 protein: CASSLSGGDSYEQYF. For the CDR3, the DNA is TGTGCCAGCAGCTTATCGGGAGGGGACTCCTACGAGCAGTACTTC.

This chain uses TRBV9 with TRBJ2-7; a possible D gene is TRBD2 (5 bases). In germline, CDR1 is SGDLS, CDR2 YYNGEE. This CDR3 has 16 amino acids. With 0 bases removed from V and 6 bases from J, the gap between germline ends came to 19 bases. The CDR3 reads CASSVGIGGDRGEQYF. CDR3 coding DNA: TGTGCCAGCAGCGTAGGGATAGGTGGGGATCGGGGCGAGCAGTACTTC.

The V call is TRBV19, the J call TRBJ1-5; the D gene is possibly TRBD1 (5 bases). The CDR3 is made up of 15 amino acids. V was cut by 4 bases and J by 1 base, with 11 bases left in between. Germline loops: CDR1 LNHDA, CDR2 SQIVND (reference sequence). The CDR3 coding sequence is TGTGCCAGTAGTACCGAGGGACTCAGCAATCAGCCCCAGCATTTT. Amino acids: CASSTEGLSNQPQHF. Supplemented by reference TRBV19 and TRBJ1-5, the full variable domain reads DGGITQSPKYLFRKEGQNVTLSCEQNLNHDAMYWYRQDPGQGLRLIYYSQIVNDFQKGDIAEGYSVSREKKESFPLTVTSAQKNPTAFYLCASSTEGLSNQPQHFGDGTRLSIL.

This chain uses TRBV5-6 with TRBJ2-7, with 7 positions matching TRBD2. Germline loops: CDR1 SGHDT, CDR2 YYEEEE. The CDR3 covers 17 residues. V was clipped by 0 bases and J by 4 bases; unmatched bases: 13. CDR3 protein: CASSLGAPGGAGYEQYF. Written as DNA, the CDR3 is TGTGCCAGCAGCTTGGGGGCCCCGGGGGGTGCGGGATACGAGCAGTACTTC.

This chain's CDR3 is CASSSRGEMNTEAFF. As DNA, the CDR3 is TGTGCCAGCAGCTCCAGGGGAGAAATGAACACTGAAGCTTTCTTT. The chain uses TRBV7-9 and TRBJ1-1, with a possible D match to TRBD1 (6 bases). V lost 4 bases and J lost 0, with 12 bases in between. This CDR3 region has 15 residues. From germline, CDR1 is SEHNR and CDR2 FQNEAQ (reference sequence).

The chain carries TRBV7-9 and TRBJ2-7; tentative D call: TRBD2 (6 bases). Trimming shortened V by 2 bases and J by 1 base, and 15 bases separated the two germline ends. The germline CDR1 and CDR2 sequences are SEHNR and FQNEAQ (reference sequence). This CDR3 spans 16 amino acids. For the CDR3, the DNA is TGTGCCAGCAGCTTATACAACGGGGGAAGGTCCTACGAGCAGTACTTC. This gives the protein CASSLYNGGRSYEQYF.

The chain uses TRBV9 and TRBJ2-6; no definite D call. Trimming shortened V by 2 bases and J by 0 bases, and 6 bases separated the two germline ends. Germline CDR1 SGDLS, CDR2 YYNGEE. The CDR3 spans 15 residues. The CDR3 here is CASSVLASGANVLTF. Here the CDR3 DNA reads TGTGCCAGCAGCGTGCTGGCCTCTGGGGCCAACGTCCTGACTTTC.

The chain links TRBV5-5 to TRBJ1-1, with 10 nucleotides matching TRBD1. This CDR3 comprises 18 residues. Germline V lookup: CDR1 SGHKS, CDR2 YYEKEE (reference sequence). V dropped 0 bases and J dropped 1; count of bases not matched to a gene: 9. The CDR3 spells CASSLGQGAFLKNTEAFF. CDR3 nucleotide sequence: TGTGCCAGCAGCTTGGGACAGGGGGCTTTTTTAAAGAACACTGAAGCTTTCTTT.

V gene TRBV19 combines with J gene TRBJ1-5; D is ambiguous. V shed 6 bases and J shed 6 bases, with 15 bases lying between them. The CDR3 is made up of 14 amino acids. The germline gives CDR1 LNHDA, CDR2 SQIVND (reference sequence). CDR3 nucleotides: TGTGCCAGTAGGCCCGCGGATGGCGCTCAGCCCCAGCATTTT. This sequence encodes CASRPADGAQPQHF.

The genes are TRBV30 and TRBJ1-1; D not certain. The CDR3 has 11 amino acids. CDR1 and CDR2 (germline): GTSNPN, SVGIG (reference sequence). V was shortened by 0 bases and J by 12 bases, with 11 bases between the two germline ends. The CDR3 reads CAWSVTIATFF. CDR3 sequence (DNA): TGTGCCTGGAGTGTTACCATAGCTACTTTCTTT.

By proportion, this clone is medium-sized. The rearrangement uses TRBV5-6 and TRBJ1-2; no firm D call. Germline V gene lookup returns CDR1 SGHDT and CDR2 YYEEEE. The CDR3 contains 14 residues. Trimming pared 1 base from V and 10 bases from J, leaving 17 bases between. CDR3 sequence reads: CASSLWGVRGLYTF. Here the CDR3 DNA reads TGTGCCAGCAGCTTGTGGGGAGTCAGAGGCCTCTACACCTTC.

This clone was seen a few times. The rearrangement uses TRBV11-2 and TRBJ2-1; a weak D match, TRBD1 (5 bases). Trimming shortened V by 2 bases and J by 5 bases, and 13 bases separated the two germline ends. The germline V gene has CDR1 SGHAT and CDR2 FQNNGV. The CDR3 contains 15 residues. As DNA, the CDR3 is TGTGCCAGCAGCTTAAGGGGCAGGTTCGACAATGAGCAGTTCTTC. It specifies CASSLRGRFDNEQFF.

The table lists this clone with a count of one. V gene TRBV7-2 combines with J gene TRBJ1-2; 9 bases are shared with TRBD1. CDR3 length: 15 amino acids. V dropped 4 bases and J dropped 3; count of bases not matched to a gene: 6. Germline loops: CDR1 SGHTA, CDR2 FQGNSA. CDR3 DNA: TGTGCCAGCAGCTGGGACAGGGAAACCTACTATGGCTACACCTTC. It encodes CASSWDRETYYGYTF. Using reference TRBV7-2 and TRBJ1-2 for the parts outside the CDR3, the full variable domain is GAGVSQSPSNKVTEKGKDVELRCDPISGHTALYWYRQSLGQGLEFLIYFQGNSAPDKSGLPSDRFSAERTGGSVSTLTIQRTQQEDSAVYLCASSWDRETYYGYTFGSGTRLTVV.